This entry lists 28 T cell receptor beta chains sequenced from one sample in a study of breast tumors, draining lymph nodes, adjacent tissues. MiXCR, applied by TCRdb to the multiplex PCR reads, yields one record per CDR3 protein. The sample records roughly 220,000 distinct CDR3 sequences, less than 40% being singletons. Samples came from axillary lymph nodes draining the breast cancer. Sequencing was carried out using axillary lymph node tissue. The receptors here all came from a female donor with breast cancer. Some clones in this sample may be carry-over from other donors' samples.

V and J are TRBV5-1 and TRBJ2-5; the match to TRBD1 covers 11 bases. Germline-derived CDR1 and CDR2 are SGHRS and YFSETQ. Unmatched junction bases numbered 5, after V lost 5 bases and J lost 5 bases. The CDR3 spans 14 residues. In nucleotides, the CDR3 is TGCGCCAGCAGTTCGGGACAGGGGGTGGAGACCCAGTACTTC. It codes for CASSSGQGVETQYF.

This clonotype appeared many times. This chain connects TRBV9 to TRBJ2-7; D is possibly TRBD1 or TRBD2 (6 bases each). CDR1 and CDR2 (germline): SGDLS, YYNGEE. Trimming pared 3 bases from V and 2 bases from J, leaving 15 bases between. This CDR3 has 15 residues. The chain's CDR3 is CASSGGWGAAYEQYF. For the CDR3, the DNA is TGTGCCAGCAGCGGTGGGTGGGGGGCCGCCTACGAGCAGTACTTC.

The CDR3 region is CASSLVAGGTYNEQFF. DNA for the CDR3: TGTGCCAGCTCACTCGTAGCGGGAGGAACCTACAATGAGCAGTTCTTC. This chain connects TRBV7-8 to TRBJ2-1; 10 bases match TRBD2. Unmatched junction bases numbered 9, after V lost 8 bases and J lost 2 bases. This CDR3 comprises 16 residues. Germline V gives CDR1 SGHVS, CDR2 FQNEAQ. Full variable domain (missing parts from reference TRBV7-8 and TRBJ2-1): GAGVSQSPRYKVAKRGQDVALRCDPISGHVSLFWYQQALGQGPEFLTYFQNEAQLDKSGLPSDRFFAERPEGSVSTLKIQRTQQEDSAVYLCASSLVAGGTYNEQFFGPGTRLTVL.

The rearrangement uses TRBV27 and TRBJ1-6, with a weak D call TRBD1 (5 bases). The germline V and J ends were trimmed by 6 bases and 5 bases, with 8 bases remaining between them. Germline CDR1 reads MNHEY; CDR2 reads SMNVEV (reference sequence). The CDR3 loop spans 13 amino acids. The CDR3 is CASRQVNNSPLHF. CDR3 nucleotides: TGTGCCAGCAGACAGGTGAATAATTCACCCCTCCACTTT.

This clonotype has at least ten counts. The chain combines TRBV7-9 with TRBJ2-1; 12 positions agree with TRBD2. Per germline, CDR1 SEHNR and CDR2 FQNEAQ (reference sequence). CDR3 length equals 17 residues. The V gene end was trimmed by 5 bases and the J gene end by 4 bases; junction bases not matched to a gene: 9. CDR3 protein: CASSTKTSGSMYNEQFF. The CDR3 bases are TGTGCCAGCAGCACAAAGACTAGCGGGAGTATGTACAATGAGCAGTTCTTC.

This clonotype was observed a handful of times. The chain combines TRBV20-1 with TRBJ1-2, with a possible D match to TRBD1 (5 bases). This CDR3 has 17 residues. V was pared by 4 bases and J by 5 bases, with 26 bases between. Germline loops: CDR1 DFQATT, CDR2 SNEGSKA (reference sequence). CDR3 DNA: TGCAGTGCTATCCGCTCAGCGAACACCGGGACTGCGTATGGCTACACCTTC. Protein: CSAIRSANTGTAYGYTF.

CDR3 DNA sequence: TGCAGCGTAGGATGGCAGGGATATGGCTACACCTTC. It specifies CSVGWQGYGYTF. The rearrangement uses TRBV29-1 and TRBJ1-2, with D perhaps TRBD1 (5 bases). The V gene's germline CDR1 is SQVTM and CDR2 ANQGSEA. V was trimmed by 6 bases and J by 5 bases, leaving 13 bases between them. The CDR3 spans 12 residues.

In its sample, this clonotype was seen many times. CDR3 region: CASSSALRDRGNYEQYF. CDR3 coding DNA: TGTGCCAGCAGTTCCGCCCTTCGAGACAGGGGAAACTACGAGCAGTACTTC. The chain has TRBV12-3 or TRBV12-4 and TRBJ2-7; TRBD1 agrees at 8 bases. The CDR3 length is 17 residues. J lost 3 bases, V lost 4 bases, and 14 bases had no gene match.

This clonotype was observed a few times. Possible read error: a much larger clone is one base away. The chain's CDR3 is CSGRDNSKEPFF. The DNA for the CDR3 is TGCAGTGGCAGGGACAACAGCAAGGAGCCGTTCTTC. The V gene is TRBV20-1, the J gene TRBJ2-1, with D maybe TRBD1 (6 bases). This CDR3 is 12 amino acids long. CDR1 is DFQATT, CDR2 SNEGSKA, per germline (reference sequence).

The chain has TRBV6-2 or TRBV6-3 and TRBJ1-5, with TRBD1 as a possible D gene (6 bases). This CDR3 is 17 amino acids long. The ends were cut back, 6 bases at V and 4 bases at J, with 22 bases in the middle. Germline V gene data show CDR1 as MNHEY and CDR2 as SVGEGT. The CDR3 coding sequence is TGTGCCAGCAGGCCCGGACGATATGGGGGGCGTAATCAGCCCCAGCATTTT. Encoded protein: CASRPGRYGGRNQPQHF.

This clonotype was picked up many times. J is TRBJ1-2 and V is TRBV5-1; D ambiguous. Trimming took 0 bases from V and 5 from J, leaving 5 bases between them. The CDR3 is 12 residues long. The V gene's germline CDR1 is SGHRS and CDR2 YFSETQ. CDR3 coding DNA: TGCGCCAGCAGCTTGGACATTTATGGCTACACCTTC. As protein: CASSLDIYGYTF.

This clonotype was seen a handful of times. The chain recombines TRBV2 with TRBJ1-1; 7 bases line up with TRBD1. Germline CDR1 SNHLY, CDR2 FYNNEI. This CDR3 contains 15 residues. Unmatched junction bases numbered 8, after V lost 6 bases and J lost 1 base. The CDR3 region has the DNA TGTGCCAGCAGCCTCCCGGACAGGCGGAACACTGAAGCTTTCTTT. As protein: CASSLPDRRNTEAFF.

As to this clonotype: A much larger clone is a single base away; this may be a read error. The chain links TRBV20-1 to TRBJ1-2; D perhaps matches TRBD1 (5 bases). The germline V gene has CDR1 DFQATT and CDR2 SNEGSKA (reference sequence). This CDR3 is 12 amino acids long. This chain's CDR3 is CSTTGTAYGSTF. In nucleotides, the CDR3 is TGCAGCACGACCGGGACGGCCTATGGCTCCACCTTC.

This clonotype was seen at least ten times. The CDR3 protein is CASAAGGSNTGELFF. CDR3 nucleotides: TGTGCCAGCGCCGCGGGGGGATCGAACACCGGGGAGCTGTTTTTT. The V and J genes are TRBV12-3 or TRBV12-4 and TRBJ2-2; 8 nucleotides match TRBD2. The CDR3 is made up of 15 amino acids. V shed 8 bases, J shed 0 bases, and the junction held 5 bases outside the gene matches.

The rearrangement links TRBV12-3 or TRBV12-4 to TRBJ2-6; a possible D gene is TRBD1 (5 bases). V lost 6 bases and J lost 2, with 11 bases in between. CDR3 length: 15 residues. CDR3 sequence reads: CASSLHRPGANVLTF. CDR3 bases: TGTGCCAGCAGCTTACACAGGCCTGGGGCCAACGTCCTGACTTTC.

A few counts support this clonotype. The chain couples TRBV28 to TRBJ2-7; D not certain. The germline CDR1 and CDR2 sequences are MDHEN and SYDVKM. This CDR3 contains 13 residues. V shed 7 bases and J shed 7 bases, with 17 bases lying between them. CDR3 loop: CASTPLVLGEQYF. For the CDR3, the DNA is TGTGCCAGCACCCCACTCGTTTTGGGAGAGCAGTACTTC.

In the case of this clonotype: A read error is possible here, since a much larger clone lies one base away. The chain is built from TRBV6-5 and TRBJ1-2; D perhaps matches TRBD1 (5 bases). The CDR3 is 17 amino acids. V lost 0 bases, J lost 0 bases, and 14 bases lay in between. Germline-derived CDR1 and CDR2 are MNHEY and SVGAGI. This chain's CDR3 is CASSYSRDGPTNYGYTF. The CDR3 DNA sequence: TGTGCCAGCAGTTACTCCCGGGACGGGCCTACTAACTATGGCTACACCTTC.

The table lists this clonotype with many counts. J is TRBJ2-7 and V is TRBV7-9; TRBD1 aligns across 7 bases. Germline CDR1 reads SEHNR; CDR2 reads FQNEAQ (reference sequence). With 5 bases clipped from V and 2 bases from J, the junction kept 3 bases outside the gene matches. The CDR3 extends over 13 amino acids. The CDR3 sequence is CASSPTGAYEQYF. In DNA, the CDR3 is TGTGCCAGCAGCCCAACAGGGGCCTACGAGCAGTACTTC.

The chain couples TRBV6-2 or TRBV6-3 to TRBJ2-7; tentative D call: TRBD2 (5 bases). CDR1 and CDR2 (germline): MNHEY, SVGEGT. V was pared by 6 bases and J by 6 bases, with 12 bases between. The CDR3 totals 12 residues. The CDR3 reads CASRTTTTEQYF. The DNA for the CDR3 is TGTGCCAGCAGGACTACTACAACCGAGCAGTACTTC.

This clonotype was counted only a few times. A much larger clone differs by one base, so this may be a read error. It is likely a read error, because the conserved phenylalanine at the end of the CDR3 is missing. The chain has TRBV11-2 and TRBJ2-5, with TRBD2 matching over 9 bases. CDR3 length: 13 amino acids. The germline V gene has CDR1 SGHAT and CDR2 FQNNGV. The ends lost 4 bases at V and 4 bases at J; junction bases unmatched: 1. The CDR3 spells CASSSTSGETQYL. CDR3 nucleotide sequence: TGTGCCAGCAGCTCGACTAGCGGAGAGACCCAGTACCTC.

There are many counts of this clonotype. V usage is TRBV7-2 and J usage is TRBJ2-1; D is unclear. Trimming left V 2 bases short and J 0 bases short, with 8 bases between. CDR1 SGHTA and CDR2 FQGNSA come from the germline V gene. This CDR3 comprises 15 residues. The CDR3 here is CASSLSRSSYNEQFF. CDR3 sequence (DNA): TGTGCCAGCAGCTTAAGCAGGAGCTCCTACAATGAGCAGTTCTTC.

This clonotype was observed once. CDR3 coding DNA: TGTGCCACCAGTGAACTCGGGACAGGGGGCCACGAGCAGTACTTC. Protein: CATSELGTGGHEQYF. This rearrangement joins TRBV24-1 to TRBJ2-7, with 12 bases lining up with TRBD1. The CDR3 contains 15 residues. Germline V gene sequence: CDR1 KGHDR, CDR2 SFDVKD. Trimming cost V 4 bases and J 5 bases; bases outside gene matches: 5.

Comments on this clonotype: Germline is not matched at one junction end, which may reflect a read error. This chain uses TRBV7-3 with TRBJ1-2; D remains unclear. The CDR3 is 14 residues long. The germline CDR1 and CDR2 sequences are SGHTA and FQGTGA. CDR3 residues: CASSQDQVNSGLTF. For the CDR3, the DNA is TGCGCCAGCAGCCAAGACCAAGTAAACTCTGGCTTGACCTTC.

The genes are TRBV11-2 and TRBJ1-3; no reliable D call. Germline CDR1 reads SGHAT; CDR2 reads FQNNGV. V lost 5 bases to trimming and J lost 2 bases, with 10 bases between them. The CDR3 is made up of 14 amino acids. The CDR3 DNA reads as TGTGCCAGCAGCGCCCGTGGGACTGGAAACACCATATATTTT. It encodes CASSARGTGNTIYF.

V usage is TRBV4-3 and J usage is TRBJ2-5; the match to TRBD2 covers 7 bases. The V and J ends lost 1 base and 5 bases, in that order; junction bases with no gene match: 7. The CDR3 runs to 15 residues. Germline V gene sequence: CDR1 LGHNA, CDR2 YSLEER. The CDR3 region has the DNA TGCGCCAGCAGCCAAGGGAGCGGGGTAGGGGAGACCCAGTACTTC. Translation: CASSQGSGVGETQYF.

This clonotype was picked up many times. The genes are TRBV3-1 and TRBJ2-3, with 7 bases aligning to TRBD2. Germline values: CDR1 LGHDT, CDR2 YNNKEL (reference sequence). This CDR3 contains 13 residues. V lost 5 bases to trimming and J lost 10 bases; unmatched junction nucleotides: 9. The CDR3: CASSYSDAGAQYF. The CDR3 DNA reads as TGTGCCAGCAGCTACAGTGATGCGGGGGCGCAGTATTTT.

This clonotype occurred many times. The V call is TRBV15, the J call TRBJ1-2; maybe TRBD1 (5 bases). V lost 0 bases to trimming and J lost 5 bases, with 13 bases between them. Looked up from germline, CDR1 is LNHNV and CDR2 is YYDKDF (reference sequence). This CDR3 spans 15 amino acids. The CDR3 is CATSRDPGNGYGYTF. The CDR3 nucleotides read TGTGCCACCAGCAGAGATCCAGGGAATGGATATGGCTACACCTTC. The entire variable domain, with the rest obtained from reference TRBV15 and TRBJ1-2, is as follows: DAMVIQNPRYQVTQFGKPVTLSCSQTLNHNVMYWYQQKSSQAPKLLFHYYDKDFNNEADTPDNFQSRRPNTSFCFLDIRSPGLGDTAMYLCATSRDPGNGYGYTFGSGTRLTVV.

This clonotype showed up many times. The chain couples TRBV7-8 to TRBJ2-2, with 11 nucleotides matching TRBD2. Trimming took 2 bases from V and 9 from J; bases not matched to a gene: 8. The V gene's germline CDR1 is SGHVS and CDR2 FQNEAQ. The CDR3 covers 16 residues. The CDR3 spells CASSLRGTSGDWELFF. The CDR3, as DNA: TGTGCCAGCAGCTTACGAGGGACTAGCGGTGATTGGGAGCTGTTTTTT. The full variable domain, rest sourced from reference TRBV7-8 and TRBJ2-2, is GAGVSQSPRYKVAKRGQDVALRCDPISGHVSLFWYQQALGQGPEFLTYFQNEAQLDKSGLPSDRFFAERPEGSVSTLKIQRTQQEDSAVYLCASSLRGTSGDWELFFGEGSRLTVL.